The 26 T cell receptor beta chains below come from one sample, sequenced in a study of CD8 T cells in ankylosing spondylitis. TCRdb reanalysed the 5' RACE reads using MiXCR and keeps one entry per CDR3 protein. The table has some 130,000 distinct CDR3 sequences, roughly an eighth seen once; the top ten hold 2.5% to 3.5%. Sequencing was carried out using blood, either unsorted or a sorted T cell fraction (not recorded which). All receptors come from a female donor with ankylosing spondylitis or in good health (not recorded which).

The table lists this clonotype with many counts. This rearrangement joins TRBV24-1 to TRBJ2-7, with TRBD1 as a possible D gene (6 bases). The CDR3 contains 13 residues. Trimming removed 1 base from V and 5 bases from J, with 8 bases in between. Per germline, CDR1 KGHDR and CDR2 SFDVKD. The CDR3 region has the DNA TGTGCCACCAGTGATTTATACAGGGACGAGCAGTACTTC. Translated, it gives CATSDLYRDEQYF.

The sample holds many counts of this clonotype. V and J are TRBV3-1 and TRBJ1-2; D is perhaps TRBD1 (6 bases). The CDR3 spans 12 residues. Deletions cut 10 bases from V and 8 bases from J, with 17 bases between. Germline lookup yields CDR1 LGHDT and CDR2 YNNKEL (reference sequence). The CDR3 spells CATQTGGLGYTF. CDR3 coding DNA: TGTGCCACCCAGACGGGGGGCCTGGGCTACACCTTC.

This clonotype appeared a few times. The V call is TRBV6-5, the J call TRBJ2-7; D may match TRBD1 or TRBD2 (5 bases each). With 4 bases removed from V and 3 bases from J, the gap between germline ends came to 19 bases. Germline values: CDR1 MNHEY, CDR2 SVGAGI. This CDR3 has 16 residues. The CDR3 loop reads CASSSAYGTDNYEQYF. As DNA, the CDR3 is TGTGCCAGCAGTTCGGCTTACGGGACGGATAACTACGAGCAGTACTTC.

On this clonotype: Just one base apart from a much larger clone, this may be a read error. The chain employs TRBV20-1 and TRBJ1-2; D not resolved. This CDR3 region has 13 residues. In germline, CDR1 is DFQATT, CDR2 SNEGSKA (reference sequence). V gave up 0 bases and J gave up 5 bases, with 10 bases separating them. For the CDR3, the DNA is TGCAGTGCTAGAGATCTTGATCGATATGGCTACACCTTC. Translating gives CSARDLDRYGYTF.

This clonotype was seen many times. The V gene is TRBV7-3, the J gene TRBJ2-1; D is perhaps TRBD2 (6 bases). This CDR3 has 15 residues. V lost 1 base, J lost 3 bases, and 10 bases lay in between. Germline V lookup: CDR1 SGHTA, CDR2 FQGTGA. The chain's CDR3 is CASSLIASVYNEQFF. CDR3 DNA: TGTGCCAGCAGCTTAATTGCTAGCGTCTACAATGAGCAGTTCTTC.

This clonotype was counted at least ten times. J is TRBJ2-1 and V is TRBV28, with D perhaps given as TRBD1 or TRBD2 (5 bases each). The V gene's germline CDR1 is MDHEN and CDR2 SYDVKM. CDR3 length: 15 amino acids. DNA for the CDR3: TGTGCTGCAAGCTCGGGGCTAAGCTCCTACAATGAGCAGTTCTTC. As protein: CAASSGLSSYNEQFF. The full variable domain, its missing parts supplied by reference TRBV28 and TRBJ2-1, is DVKVTQSSRYLVKRTGEKVFLECVQDMDHENMFWYRQDPGLGLRLIYFSYDVKMKEKGDIPEGYSVSREKKERFSLILESASTNQTSMYLCAASSGLSSYNEQFFGPGTRLTVL.

There are a few counts of this clonotype. The chain carries TRBV27 and TRBJ2-6; TRBD1 matches at 7 bases. Losses at the gene ends were 5 bases for V and 3 bases for J; bases not matched to a gene: 4. Germline CDR1 and CDR2: MNHEY and SMNVEV (reference sequence). The CDR3 runs 15 residues. The CDR3 nucleotides read TGTGCCAGCAGTCACACAGGGGTTGGGGCCAACGTCCTGACTTTC. As protein: CASSHTGVGANVLTF.

This clonotype has only a few counts. J is TRBJ2-3 and V is TRBV20-1, with 8 nucleotides matching TRBD2. V gave up 7 bases and J gave up 1 base; unmatched junction bases: 4. CDR3 size: 13 residues. CDR1 DFQATT and CDR2 SNEGSKA come from the germline V gene (reference sequence). The CDR3 region has the DNA TGCAGTGTCGCGGGGGGCGGCACAGATACGCAGTATTTT. This translates into CSVAGGGTDTQYF.

This clonotype was observed many times. The V gene is TRBV7-2, the J gene TRBJ2-7, with D unresolved. This CDR3 spans 14 amino acids. Deletions cut 2 bases from V and 1 base from J, with 9 bases between. Germline V CDR1 and CDR2: SGHTA, FQGNSA. CDR3 coding DNA: TGTGCCAGCAGCTTATTAGAAGCGTCCTACGAGCAGTACTTC. Protein sequence: CASSLLEASYEQYF. Filled out from reference TRBV7-2 and TRBJ2-7, the complete variable domain reads GAGVSQSPSNKVTEKGKDVELRCDPISGHTALYWYRQSLGQGLEFLIYFQGNSAPDKSGLPSDRFSAERTGGSVSTLTIQRTQQEDSAVYLCASSLLEASYEQYFGPGTRLTVT.

This clonotype has a handful of counts. The J gene is TRBJ2-1, the V gene TRBV7-3, with 12 bases lining up with TRBD2. The CDR3 consists of 15 residues. V lost 6 bases, J lost 6 bases, and 6 bases stayed unmatched. In germline, CDR1 is SGHTA, CDR2 FQGTGA. The CDR3 spells CASSSGTSGRNEQFF. As DNA, the CDR3 is TGTGCCAGCAGTTCAGGGACTAGCGGGCGCAATGAGCAGTTCTTC. The variable domain in full, completed from reference TRBV7-3 and TRBJ2-1, reads GAGVSQTPSNKVTEKGKYVELRCDPISGHTALYWYRQSLGQGPEFLIYFQGTGAADDSGLPNDRFFAVRPEGSVSTLKIQRTERGDSAVYLCASSSGTSGRNEQFFGPGTRLTVL.

This clonotype was picked up a small number of times. The rearrangement links TRBV20-1 to TRBJ2-7, with D perhaps matching TRBD2 (6 bases). This CDR3 has 11 residues. V lost 6 bases, J lost 5 bases, and 11 bases lay in between. In germline, CDR1 is DFQATT, CDR2 SNEGSKA (reference sequence). CDR3 sequence: CSAGSYDEQYF. The CDR3 DNA follows: TGCAGTGCCGGGAGTTATGACGAGCAGTACTTC.

This clonotype was observed many times. The conserved closing phenylalanine or tryptophan is absent in this CDR3, likely reflecting a read error. Because the CDR3's place on the DNA is in doubt, the DNA is left out and the CDR3 is given as listed by TCRdb. J is TRBJ2-1 and V is TRBV20-1; the DNA was not compared with TRBD1, the D call given in the table. Germline V gene lookup returns CDR1 DFQATT and CDR2 SNEGSKA (reference sequence). The CDR3 length equals 13 residues, ends included. The CDR3 sequence: CSATTTKPGQVLS.

This clonotype was seen at least ten times. DNA of the CDR3: TGCAGTGCGCGACCCGGGACAGGGACCTACGAGCAGTACTTC. It yields the protein CSARPGTGTYEQYF. V usage is TRBV20-1 and J usage is TRBJ2-7, with 9 bases lining up with TRBD1. CDR3 size: 14 residues. J was trimmed by 2 bases and V by 6 bases; bases with no gene match: 8. Germline CDR1 reads DFQATT; CDR2 reads SNEGSKA (reference sequence).

This clonotype was seen many times. The chain links TRBV7-2 to TRBJ1-2, with 10 bases that match TRBD1. From germline, CDR1 is SGHTA and CDR2 FQGNSA. The CDR3 is 15 residues long. V lost 4 bases, J lost 7 bases, and 9 bases stayed unmatched. The CDR3 region is CASSSSGTGVFGYTF. CDR3 coding DNA: TGTGCCAGCAGCTCCTCCGGGACAGGGGTGTTTGGCTACACCTTC. Full variable domain (missing parts from reference TRBV7-2 and TRBJ1-2): GAGVSQSPSNKVTEKGKDVELRCDPISGHTALYWYRQSLGQGLEFLIYFQGNSAPDKSGLPSDRFSAERTGGSVSTLTIQRTQQEDSAVYLCASSSSGTGVFGYTFGSGTRLTVV.

The V and J genes are TRBV5-1 and TRBJ1-2, with D uncertain. Germline CDR1 and CDR2: SGHRS and YFSETQ. Between the trimmed V and J ends, which lost 0 bases and 7 bases, there was a span of 16 bases. There are 15 residues in the CDR3. The CDR3 region is CASSLVLGGEGGYTF. The DNA for the CDR3 is TGCGCCAGCAGCTTGGTACTTGGCGGAGAGGGTGGCTACACCTTC.

V is TRBV20-1 and J is TRBJ2-5; D not resolved. V was pared by 0 bases and J by 5 bases, with 10 bases between. CDR3 length: 13 residues. The germline V gene has CDR1 DFQATT and CDR2 SNEGSKA (reference sequence). CDR3 in amino acids: CSARDPHLETQYF. CDR3 sequence (DNA): TGCAGTGCTAGAGACCCCCATTTGGAGACCCAGTACTTC.

Many counts were recorded for this clonotype. The chain recombines TRBV12-3 or TRBV12-4 with TRBJ1-2; weak D call: TRBD1 (6 bases). This CDR3 spans 13 amino acids. The ends were cut back, 2 bases at V and 6 bases at J, with 10 bases in the middle. CDR3: CASSLMAGDGYTF. Written as DNA, the CDR3 is TGTGCCAGCAGTTTAATGGCAGGGGATGGCTACACCTTC.

In DNA, the CDR3 is TGCAGTGCTAGAGTGGGACAGGGTATTGATGGCTACACCTTC. It translates to CSARVGQGIDGYTF. The genes are TRBV20-1 and TRBJ1-2; 9 nucleotides line up with TRBD1. Germline CDR1 DFQATT, CDR2 SNEGSKA (reference sequence). The CDR3 contains 14 residues. The ends lost 1 base at V and 6 bases at J; junction bases unmatched: 6.

This clonotype appeared many times. This rearrangement joins TRBV3-1 to TRBJ2-7; D gene unclear. The CDR3 has 12 amino acids. V was pared by 1 base and J by 9 bases, with 10 bases between. Germline CDR1 and CDR2: LGHDT and YNNKEL (reference sequence). CDR3 nucleotide sequence: TGTGCCAGCAGCCAAGGGGTGGTTTCGCAGTACTTC. Translated, it gives CASSQGVVSQYF.

This clonotype was recorded many times. The chain employs TRBV12-3 or TRBV12-4 and TRBJ2-2; 12 nucleotides align to TRBD2. The CDR3 has 15 amino acids. Trimming cost V 4 bases and J 5 bases; bases outside gene matches: 2. As DNA, the CDR3 is TGTGCCAGCAGTTGGACTAGCGGGATTACCGGGGAGCTGTTTTTT. It is translated as CASSWTSGITGELFF.

A few counts support this clonotype. The genes are TRBV7-2 and TRBJ2-3; D is ambiguous. Trimming shortened V by 1 base and J by 0 bases, and 14 bases separated the two germline ends. The CDR3 sequence is 17 residues long. The germline V gene has CDR1 SGHTA and CDR2 FQGNSA. In DNA, the CDR3 is TGTGCCAGCAGCTTAGACGTTAGGGTCTTGAGCACAGATACGCAGTATTTT. Translated, it gives CASSLDVRVLSTDTQYF. The variable domain in full, completed from reference TRBV7-2 and TRBJ2-3, reads GAGVSQSPSNKVTEKGKDVELRCDPISGHTALYWYRQSLGQGLEFLIYFQGNSAPDKSGLPSDRFSAERTGGSVSTLTIQRTQQEDSAVYLCASSLDVRVLSTDTQYFGPGTRLTVL.

Turning to this clonotype: At one end, the junction sequence differs from germline, possibly due to a read error. This chain joins TRBV7-7 and TRBJ2-5; 11 bases agree with TRBD2. In germline, CDR1 is SSHAT, CDR2 FNYEAQ (reference sequence). The CDR3 contains 14 residues. The CDR3 DNA reads as TGTGCTAGCAGTTCTAGCGGGAGGACAGAGACCCAGTACTTC. This sequence encodes CASSSSGRTETQYF.

There are a few counts of this clonotype. The chain uses TRBV20-1 and TRBJ2-2, with a tentative D call TRBD1 (5 bases). CDR1 and CDR2 (germline): DFQATT, SNEGSKA (reference sequence). The ends were cut back, 1 base at V and 8 bases at J, with 8 bases in the middle. CDR3 length: 12 amino acids. The CDR3 coding sequence is TGCAGTGCTAGAGCATCAGGGGGGGAGCTGTTTTTT. Translation gives CSARASGGELFF.

This clonotype was recorded a few times. This rearrangement joins TRBV28 to TRBJ2-6; maybe TRBD2 (6 bases). The germline V gene has CDR1 MDHEN and CDR2 SYDVKM. V was cut by 5 bases and J by 0 bases, with 20 bases left in between. CDR3 size: 19 residues. The CDR3 protein is CASSPPAGGTLSGANVLTF. CDR3 nucleotides: TGTGCCAGCAGTCCCCCCGCCGGGGGAACTCTCTCTGGGGCCAACGTCCTGACTTTC.

This clonotype has ten or more counts. The rearrangement uses TRBV29-1 and TRBJ1-1; a weak D match, TRBD1 (5 bases). The CDR3 covers 12 residues. Germline values: CDR1 SQVTM, CDR2 ANQGSEA. Between the trimmed V and J ends, which lost 6 bases and 4 bases, there was a span of 12 bases. The CDR3 sequence: CSVFQGGTEAFF. The CDR3 DNA sequence: TGCAGCGTCTTTCAGGGAGGCACTGAAGCTTTCTTT.

This clonotype showed up just a few times. The rearrangement joins TRBV12-3 or TRBV12-4 to TRBJ1-1; D is perhaps TRBD1 (5 bases). The CDR3 is made up of 13 amino acids. V lost 3 bases and J lost 8, with 13 bases in between. The CDR3 DNA follows: TGTGCCAGCAGTTTCGGCGGGGGTTCGGAAGCTTTCTTT. Translated: CASSFGGGSEAFF.